The rows below give T cell receptor beta chains drawn from one sample of a study of identical twins. TCRdb re-called the 5' RACE reads through MiXCR, storing one row per CDR3 protein. Of about 1.7 million distinct CDR3 sequences listed, roughly a third were seen once; the top ten hold 0.25% to 0.3%. The sample taken for sequencing was cord blood. Receptors were obtained from a newborn girl in good health. Each CDR3 is given with its conserved first and last residue. The order of the fields is CDR3 DNA, CDR3 protein, J gene, clone size, V gene, D gene. A D gene is named only where the DNA matches it firmly. Clone size appears in some rows only: once, few, many, or a class for an expanded clone.

TGTGCCAGCAGCGAAAAGAGCGGGAGGACCTACGAGCAGTACTTC,CASSEKSGRTYEQYF,TRBJ2-7,few,TRBV7-9,TRBD2
TGCAGTGCGGGTGGTGCCTATGAGCAGTTCTTC,CSAGGAYEQFF,TRBJ2-1,few,TRBV20-1,NA
TGCGCCAGCAGCCGCTATAGAGTAGCGGGAGTCCGAAATGAGCAGTACTTC,CASSRYRVAGVRNEQYF,TRBJ2-7,NA,TRBV4-1,TRBD2
TGTGCCAGCCGAACCCCCGCAGGCTCCTACGAGCAGTACTTC,CASRTPAGSYEQYF,TRBJ2-7,few,TRBV28,NA
TGCAGCGTTGTTGCGGGACTAGCGGGCACAGATACGCAGTATTTT,CSVVAGLAGTDTQYF,TRBJ2-3,many,TRBV29-1,TRBD2
TGTGCCAGCAGCGTAGGCAAGGGTGGTCAGCCCCAGCATTTT,CASSVGKGGQPQHF,TRBJ1-5,few,TRBV9,NA
TGTGCCAGCAGCGTAAGGGACAGGGGTTTCTACACCTTC,CASSVRDRGFYTF,TRBJ1-2,NA,TRBV9,TRBD1
TGTGCCATCCTGACAGGGACCTACGAGCAGTACTTC,CAILTGTYEQYF,TRBJ2-7,many,TRBV10-3,TRBD1
TGTGCCAGCAGTTCCTATCCTACAGGAAGCTATGGCTACACCTTC,CASSSYPTGSYGYTF,TRBJ1-2,NA,TRBV27,NA
TGTGCCAGCAGCCCCGGGACAGTCATGAACACTGAAGCTTTCTTT,CASSPGTVMNTEAFF,TRBJ1-1,NA,TRBV3-1,TRBD1
TGTGCCAGCACCGGGACAGTTAATAGCAATCAGCCCCAGCATTTT,CASTGTVNSNQPQHF,TRBJ1-5,NA,TRBV7-2,TRBD1
TGTGCCAGCGCAGAGGACCGACGTTATGGCTACACCTTC,CASAEDRRYGYTF,TRBJ1-2,NA,TRBV27,NA
TGCAGTGCTAGAGATCTCCCCGCATGGAGACGGGCCGAGACCCAGTACTTC,CSARDLPAWRRAETQYF,TRBJ2-5,NA,TRBV20-1,NA
TGTGCCATCACGGGACTAGCATACAACGAGCAGTACTTC,CAITGLAYNEQYF,TRBJ2-7,few,TRBV10-3,TRBD2
TGTGCCAGCAGCACCCTGAAAGTAGTCGCAGAGACCCAGTACTTC,CASSTLKVVAETQYF,TRBJ2-5,once,TRBV11-2,NA
TGTGCCAGCAGTTTGACCGGACAGACTAATGAAAAACTGTTTTTT,CASSLTGQTNEKLFF,TRBJ1-4,few,TRBV28,NA
TGTGCCATCAGACAGGGAGAGGGTGGCTACACCTTC,CAIRQGEGGYTF,TRBJ1-2,few,TRBV10-3,NA
TGTGCCAGCAGCCTTAGGCGAGACAGGGGTAGATCCAAAAACATTCAGTACTTC,CASSLRRDRGRSKNIQYF,TRBJ2-4,few,TRBV7-2,TRBD1
TGTGCCAGCAGCTTATTGAGCGACTTCGGTGCTAGCACAGATACGCAGTATTTT,CASSLLSDFGASTDTQYF,TRBJ2-3,once,TRBV7-9,NA
TGCAGTGCTACCCAAAGACTAGCAAACACAGATACGCAGTATTTT,CSATQRLANTDTQYF,TRBJ2-3,NA,TRBV20-1,TRBD2
TGTGCCGGCAGTCCTCTACTTCCCTCCTACGAGCAGTACTTC,CAGSPLLPSYEQYF,TRBJ2-7,NA,TRBV28,NA
TGTGCCAGCAGCGCCCCCAGGGGGCCGTTTTCCTACGAGCAGTACTTC,CASSAPRGPFSYEQYF,TRBJ2-7,few,TRBV13,TRBD1
TGTGCCATCAGTGACCCCAGGGGACAGGCCAGAGATACGCAGTATTTT,CAISDPRGQARDTQYF,TRBJ2-3,NA,TRBV10-3,TRBD1
TGTGCCACCAGTGATCGTCACTCGGGCTCCTACAATGGGCAGTTCTTC,CATSDRHSGSYNGQFF,TRBJ2-1,NA,TRBV24-1,NA
TGTGCCAGCAGTGATCGCCCCCACCCCTCAGATACGCAGTATTTT,CASSDRPHPSDTQYF,TRBJ2-3,NA,TRBV6-1,NA
TGTGCCAGCAGCTTACAGGGGACGTTTGCAACTAATGAAAAACTGTTTTTT,CASSLQGTFATNEKLFF,TRBJ1-4,few,TRBV7-9,NA
TGTGCCAGCACTAGCATAGCGGGAGTAGGCACAGATACGCAGTATTTT,CASTSIAGVGTDTQYF,TRBJ2-3,few,TRBV6-1,TRBD2
TGCGCCAGCAGCTTGTCCGGCAACTCCTACGAGCAGTACTTC,CASSLSGNSYEQYF,TRBJ2-7,NA,TRBV7-9,NA
TGTGCCAGCAGTTTGGGACTGACCTCCTACGAGCAGTACTTC,CASSLGLTSYEQYF,TRBJ2-7,many,TRBV27,NA
TGTGCCAGCAGCGCAGGCAGGGGACCCTACAATGAGCAGTACTTC,CASSAGRGPYNEQYF,TRBJ2-7,once,TRBV5-6,NA
TGCAGCGCCGGAAAGGACTATGGCTACACCTTC,CSAGKDYGYTF,TRBJ1-2,many,TRBV29-1,NA
TGTGCCAGCAGTGGCCAGATACTAGCGGGGGTATGGCAAGAGACCCAGTACTTC,CASSGQILAGVWQETQYF,TRBJ2-5,NA,TRBV6-1,TRBD2
TGTGCCGGCAACCAAGGGGACCAGCCCCAGCATTTT,CAGNQGDQPQHF,TRBJ1-5,NA,TRBV6-1,NA
TGTGCCAGCTCACCACCGGGCAGGGGGCCCTATGGCTACACCTTC,CASSPPGRGPYGYTF,TRBJ1-2,NA,TRBV18,TRBD1
TGCGCCAGCAGCCAAGGACTACCGTGGTTTAATGAGCAGTTCTTC,CASSQGLPWFNEQFF,TRBJ2-1,NA,TRBV4-1,NA
TGTGCCAGCAGCTCCATCCCCGGGGCTAGGTACGAGCAGTACTTC,CASSSIPGARYEQYF,TRBJ2-7,once,TRBV7-9,NA
TGTGCCACCAGCAGAGATTTCCAGGGGGCGAGGGAGCAGTTCTTC,CATSRDFQGAREQFF,TRBJ2-1,NA,TRBV15,TRBD1
TGTGCCAGCAAGGAGTCGGTCGGCCTTACATACACAGATACGCAGTATTTT,CASKESVGLTYTDTQYF,TRBJ2-3,few,TRBV27,NA
TGTGCCAGTAGCCCATCGGCGGGAACCGGGGAGCTGTTTTTT,CASSPSAGTGELFF,TRBJ2-2,NA,TRBV7-2,NA
TGCGCCAGCAGCCCCCTCGGACTAGCCCACAATGAGCAGTTCTTC,CASSPLGLAHNEQFF,TRBJ2-1,NA,TRBV4-1,TRBD2
TGTGCCTGGAGTGTAAAGACAGACTCCTACAATGAGCAGTACTTC,CAWSVKTDSYNEQYF,TRBJ2-5,NA,TRBV30,NA